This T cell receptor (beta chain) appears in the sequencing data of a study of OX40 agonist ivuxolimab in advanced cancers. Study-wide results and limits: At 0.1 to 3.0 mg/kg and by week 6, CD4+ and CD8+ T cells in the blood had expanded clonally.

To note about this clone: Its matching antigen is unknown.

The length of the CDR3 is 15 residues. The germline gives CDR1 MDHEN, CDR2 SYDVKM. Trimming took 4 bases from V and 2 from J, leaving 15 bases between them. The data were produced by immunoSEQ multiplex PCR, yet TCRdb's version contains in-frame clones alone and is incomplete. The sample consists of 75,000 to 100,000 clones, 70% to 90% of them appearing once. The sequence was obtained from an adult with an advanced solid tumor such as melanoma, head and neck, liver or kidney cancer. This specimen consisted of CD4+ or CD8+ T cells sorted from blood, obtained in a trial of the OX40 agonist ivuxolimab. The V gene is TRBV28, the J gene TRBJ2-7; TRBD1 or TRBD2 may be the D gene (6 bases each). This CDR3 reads CASSSILGGPYEQYF. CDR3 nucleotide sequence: TGTGCCAGCAGTTCGATCCTCGGGGGCCCCTACGAGCAGTACTTC. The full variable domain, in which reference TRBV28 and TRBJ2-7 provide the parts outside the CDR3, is DVKVTQSSRYLVKRTGEKVFLECVQDMDHENMFWYRQDPGLGLRLIYFSYDVKMKEKGDIPEGYSVSREKKERFSLILESASTNQTSMYLCASSSILGGPYEQYFGPGTRLTVT.